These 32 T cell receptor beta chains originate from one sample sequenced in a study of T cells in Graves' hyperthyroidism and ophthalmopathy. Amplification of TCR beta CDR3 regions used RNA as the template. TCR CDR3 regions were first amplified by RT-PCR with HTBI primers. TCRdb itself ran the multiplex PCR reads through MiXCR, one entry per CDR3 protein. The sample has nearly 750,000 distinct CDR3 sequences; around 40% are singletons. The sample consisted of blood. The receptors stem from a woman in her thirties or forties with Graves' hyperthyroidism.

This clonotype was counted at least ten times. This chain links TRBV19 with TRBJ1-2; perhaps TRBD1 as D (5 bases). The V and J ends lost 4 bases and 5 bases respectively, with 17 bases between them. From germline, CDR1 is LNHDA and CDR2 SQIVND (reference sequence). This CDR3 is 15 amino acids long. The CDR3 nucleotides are TGTGCCAGTAGTAAACCTATGACGGGGGGTTATGGCTACACCTTC. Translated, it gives CASSKPMTGGYGYTF.

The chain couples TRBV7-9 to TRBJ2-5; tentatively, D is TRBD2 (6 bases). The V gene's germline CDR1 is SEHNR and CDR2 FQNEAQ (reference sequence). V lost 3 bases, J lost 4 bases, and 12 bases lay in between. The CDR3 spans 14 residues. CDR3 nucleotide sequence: TGTGCCAGCAGCTTCCCGACGGGAGTAGAGACCCAGTACTTC. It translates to CASSFPTGVETQYF.

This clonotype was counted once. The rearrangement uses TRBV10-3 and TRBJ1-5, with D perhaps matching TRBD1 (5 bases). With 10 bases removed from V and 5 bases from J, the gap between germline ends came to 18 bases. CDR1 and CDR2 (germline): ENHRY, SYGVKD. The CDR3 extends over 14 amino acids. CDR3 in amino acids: CASTSLRGYQPQHF. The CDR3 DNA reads TGTGCCAGCACCAGTCTAAGGGGATATCAGCCCCAGCATTTT.

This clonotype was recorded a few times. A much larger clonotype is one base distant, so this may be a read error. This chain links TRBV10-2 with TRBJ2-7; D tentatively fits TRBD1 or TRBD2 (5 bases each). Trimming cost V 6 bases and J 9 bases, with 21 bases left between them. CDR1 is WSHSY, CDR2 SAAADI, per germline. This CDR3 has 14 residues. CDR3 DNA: TGCGCCAGCAGACCGTCGCAGGAGCCGAGGGGGCAGTACTTC. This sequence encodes CASRPSQEPRGQYF.

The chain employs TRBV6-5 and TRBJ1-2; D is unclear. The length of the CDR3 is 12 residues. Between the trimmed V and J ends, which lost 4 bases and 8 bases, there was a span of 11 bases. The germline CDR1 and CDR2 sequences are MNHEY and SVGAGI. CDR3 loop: CASSSSWRGYTF. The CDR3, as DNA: TGTGCCAGCAGTTCCTCCTGGAGGGGCTACACCTTC.

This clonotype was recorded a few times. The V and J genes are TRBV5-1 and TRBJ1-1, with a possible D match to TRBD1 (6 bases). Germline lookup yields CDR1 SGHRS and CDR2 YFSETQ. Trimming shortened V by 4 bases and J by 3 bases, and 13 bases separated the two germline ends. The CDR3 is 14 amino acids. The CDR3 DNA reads TGCGCCAGCAGCGATCTTGCAGGGGACACTGAAGCTTTCTTT. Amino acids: CASSDLAGDTEAFF.

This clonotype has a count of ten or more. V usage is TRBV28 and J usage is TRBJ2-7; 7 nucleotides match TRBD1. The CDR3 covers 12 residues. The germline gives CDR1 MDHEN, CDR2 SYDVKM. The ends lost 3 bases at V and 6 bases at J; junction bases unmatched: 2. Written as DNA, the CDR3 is TGTGCCAGCAGTTTCGCAGGGGGCGAGCAGTACTTC. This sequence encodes CASSFAGGEQYF.

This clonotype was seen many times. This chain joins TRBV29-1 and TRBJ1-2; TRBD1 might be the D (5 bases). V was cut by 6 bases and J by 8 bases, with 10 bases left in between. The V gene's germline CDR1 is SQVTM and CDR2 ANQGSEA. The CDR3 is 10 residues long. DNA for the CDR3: TGCAGCGTACGACAGTCGGGCTACACCTTC. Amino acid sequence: CSVRQSGYTF.

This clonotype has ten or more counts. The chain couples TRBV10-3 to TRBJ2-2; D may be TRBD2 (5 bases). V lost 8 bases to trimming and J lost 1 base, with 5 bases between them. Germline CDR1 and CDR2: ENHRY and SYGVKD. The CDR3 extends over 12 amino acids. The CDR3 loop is CAIGGNTGELFF. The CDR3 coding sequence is TGTGCCATCGGAGGGAACACCGGGGAGCTGTTTTTT.

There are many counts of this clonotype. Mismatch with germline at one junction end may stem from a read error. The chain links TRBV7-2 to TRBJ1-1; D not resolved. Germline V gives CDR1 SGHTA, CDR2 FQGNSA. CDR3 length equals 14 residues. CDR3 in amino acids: CASSLVGMNTEAFF. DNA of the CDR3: TGCGCCAGCAGCTTGGTGGGGATGAACACTGAAGCTTTCTTT. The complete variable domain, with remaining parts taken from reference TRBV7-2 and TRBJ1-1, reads GAGVSQSPSNKVTEKGKDVELRCDPISGHTALYWYRQSLGQGLEFLIYFQGNSAPDKSGLPSDRFSAERTGGSVSTLTIQRTQQEDSAVYLCASSLVGMNTEAFFGQGTRLTVV.

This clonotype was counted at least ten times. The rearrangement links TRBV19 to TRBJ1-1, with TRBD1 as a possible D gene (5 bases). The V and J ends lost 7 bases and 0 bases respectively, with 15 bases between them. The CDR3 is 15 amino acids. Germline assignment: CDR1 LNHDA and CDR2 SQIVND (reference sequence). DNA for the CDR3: TGTGCCAGTACGGCTTCAGGGTACATGAACACTGAAGCTTTCTTT. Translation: CASTASGYMNTEAFF.

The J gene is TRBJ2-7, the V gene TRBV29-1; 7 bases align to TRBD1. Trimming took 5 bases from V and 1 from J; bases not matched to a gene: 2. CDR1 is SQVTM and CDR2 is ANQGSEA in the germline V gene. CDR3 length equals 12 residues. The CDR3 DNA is TGCAGCGTTCAGGACAGGTCCTACGAGCAGTACTTC. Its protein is CSVQDRSYEQYF.

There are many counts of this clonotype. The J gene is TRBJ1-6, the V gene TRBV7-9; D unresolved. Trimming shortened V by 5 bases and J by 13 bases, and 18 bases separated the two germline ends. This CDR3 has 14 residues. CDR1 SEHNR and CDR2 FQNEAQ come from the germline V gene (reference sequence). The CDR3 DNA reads TGTGCCAGCAGCCGAGAATCTATCGAGAACCCCCTCCACTTT. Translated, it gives CASSRESIENPLHF.

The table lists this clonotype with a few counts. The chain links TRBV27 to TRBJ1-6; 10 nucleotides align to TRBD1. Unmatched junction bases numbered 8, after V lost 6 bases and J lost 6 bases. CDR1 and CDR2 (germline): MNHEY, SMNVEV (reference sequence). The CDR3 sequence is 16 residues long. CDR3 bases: TGTGCCAGCAGCCGTTTGACAGGGGGCAGTAATTCACCCCTCCACTTT. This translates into CASSRLTGGSNSPLHF.

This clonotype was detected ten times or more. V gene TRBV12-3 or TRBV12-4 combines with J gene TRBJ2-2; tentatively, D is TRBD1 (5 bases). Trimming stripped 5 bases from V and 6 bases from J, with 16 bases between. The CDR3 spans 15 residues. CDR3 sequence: CASSILQGFAGELFF. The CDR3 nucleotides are TGTGCCAGCAGTATACTGCAGGGATTCGCCGGGGAGCTGTTTTTT.

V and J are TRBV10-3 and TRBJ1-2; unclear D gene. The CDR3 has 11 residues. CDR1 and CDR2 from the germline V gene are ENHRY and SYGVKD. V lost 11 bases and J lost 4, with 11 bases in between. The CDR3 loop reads CAGSVRYGYTF. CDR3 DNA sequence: TGTGCCGGCAGTGTCCGCTATGGCTACACCTTC.

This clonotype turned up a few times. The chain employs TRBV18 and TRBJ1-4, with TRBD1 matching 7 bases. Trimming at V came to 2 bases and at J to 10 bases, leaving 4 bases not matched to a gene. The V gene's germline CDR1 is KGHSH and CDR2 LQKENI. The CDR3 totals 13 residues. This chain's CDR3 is CASSPTGEGKLFF. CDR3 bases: TGTGCCAGCTCACCAACAGGGGAGGGAAAACTGTTTTTT.

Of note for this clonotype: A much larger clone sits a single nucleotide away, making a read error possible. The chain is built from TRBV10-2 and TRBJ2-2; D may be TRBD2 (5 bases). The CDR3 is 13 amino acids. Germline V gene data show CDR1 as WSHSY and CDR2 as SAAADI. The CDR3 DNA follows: TGCGCCATCCGCGGGCCGAACACCGGGGAGCCGTTTTTT. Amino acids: CAIRGPNTGEPFF.

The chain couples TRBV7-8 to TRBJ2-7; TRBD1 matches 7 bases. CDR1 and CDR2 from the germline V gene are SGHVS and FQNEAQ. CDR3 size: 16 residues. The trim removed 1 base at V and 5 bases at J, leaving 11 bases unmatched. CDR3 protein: CASSLDSTGELDEQYF. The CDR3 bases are TGTGCCAGCAGCTTAGATAGCACAGGGGAATTGGACGAGCAGTACTTC.

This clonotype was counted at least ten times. As DNA, the CDR3 is TGTGCCATCAGTACATCCCGGGACGGCAATTCACCCCTCCACTTT. This encodes CAISTSRDGNSPLHF. The rearrangement uses TRBV10-3 and TRBJ1-6, with D possibly TRBD1 on 5 matching bases. Germline lookup yields CDR1 ENHRY and CDR2 SYGVKD. With 5 bases removed from V and 7 bases from J, the gap between germline ends came to 15 bases. There are 15 residues in the CDR3.

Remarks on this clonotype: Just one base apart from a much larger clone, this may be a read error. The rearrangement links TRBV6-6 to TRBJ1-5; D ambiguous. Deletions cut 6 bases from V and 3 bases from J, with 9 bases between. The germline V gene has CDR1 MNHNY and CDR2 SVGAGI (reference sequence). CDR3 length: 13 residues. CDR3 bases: TGTGCCAGCAGCAAACAAGTCAATCAGCCCCAGCATTTT. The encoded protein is CASSKQVNQPQHF.

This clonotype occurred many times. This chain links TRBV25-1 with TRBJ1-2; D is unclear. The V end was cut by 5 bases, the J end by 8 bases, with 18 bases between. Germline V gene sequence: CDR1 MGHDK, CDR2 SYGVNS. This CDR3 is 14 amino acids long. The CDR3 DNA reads TGTGCCAGCAGTCCCAATAACGACGGTTGGGGCTACACCTTC. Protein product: CASSPNNDGWGYTF.

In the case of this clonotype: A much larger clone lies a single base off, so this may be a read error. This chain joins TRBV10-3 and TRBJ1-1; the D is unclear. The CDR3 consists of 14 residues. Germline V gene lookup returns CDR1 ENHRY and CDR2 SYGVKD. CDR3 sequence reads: CAIGEKQLNTEAFF. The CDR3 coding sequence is TGTGCCATCGGTGAGAAACAGTTGAACACTGAAGCTTTCTTT.

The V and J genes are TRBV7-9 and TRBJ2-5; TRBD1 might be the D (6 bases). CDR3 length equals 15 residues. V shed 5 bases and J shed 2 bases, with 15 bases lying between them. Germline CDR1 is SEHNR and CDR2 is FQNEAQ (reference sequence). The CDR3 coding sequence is TGTGCCAGCAGCCAGGGGACCGGGACACAAGAGACCCAGTACTTC. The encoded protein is CASSQGTGTQETQYF.

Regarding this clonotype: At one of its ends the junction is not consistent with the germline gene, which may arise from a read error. The CDR3 here is CASTNLAGLAKNIRYF. The CDR3 DNA reads TGTGCCAGTACGAACTTGGCGGGACTAGCCAAAAACATTCGGTACTTC. This chain joins TRBV2 and TRBJ2-4; TRBD2 matches at 9 bases. The CDR3 runs 16 residues. Germline CDR1 and CDR2: SNHLY and FYNNEI.

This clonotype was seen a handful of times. CDR3 bases: TGCGCCAGCAGCCAAGATAAGAGGGGTAACACCATATATTTT. As protein: CASSQDKRGNTIYF. The chain recombines TRBV4-1 with TRBJ1-3; tentative D call: TRBD1 (5 bases). CDR3 length equals 14 residues. The germline gives CDR1 MGHRA, CDR2 YSYEKL. Between the trimmed V and J ends, which lost 0 bases and 7 bases, there was a span of 10 bases.

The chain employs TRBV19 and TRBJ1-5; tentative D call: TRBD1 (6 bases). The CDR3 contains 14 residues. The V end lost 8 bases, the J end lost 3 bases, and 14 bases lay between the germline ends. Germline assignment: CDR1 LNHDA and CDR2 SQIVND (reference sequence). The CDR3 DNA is TGTGCCAGTGAACAGGGACGGAACAATCAGCCCCAGCATTTT. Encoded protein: CASEQGRNNQPQHF.

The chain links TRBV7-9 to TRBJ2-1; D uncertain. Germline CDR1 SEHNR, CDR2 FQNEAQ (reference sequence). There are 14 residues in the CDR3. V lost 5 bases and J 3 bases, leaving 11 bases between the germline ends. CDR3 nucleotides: TGTGCCAGCAGCCCGGGCAGCCTCTACAATGAGCAGTTCTTC. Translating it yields CASSPGSLYNEQFF. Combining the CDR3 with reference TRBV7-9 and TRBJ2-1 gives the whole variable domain DTGVSQNPRHKITKRGQNVTFRCDPISEHNRLYWYRQTLGQGPEFLTYFQNEAQLEKSRLLSDRFSAERPKGSFSTLEIQRTEQGDSAMYLCASSPGSLYNEQFFGPGTRLTVL.

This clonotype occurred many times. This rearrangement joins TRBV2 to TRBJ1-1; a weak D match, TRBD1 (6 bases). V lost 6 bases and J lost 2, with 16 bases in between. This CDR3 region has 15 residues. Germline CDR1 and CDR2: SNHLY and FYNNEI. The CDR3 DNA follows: TGTGCCAGCAGCTACGGACAGAACCTTAACACTGAAGCTTTCTTT. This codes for CASSYGQNLNTEAFF.

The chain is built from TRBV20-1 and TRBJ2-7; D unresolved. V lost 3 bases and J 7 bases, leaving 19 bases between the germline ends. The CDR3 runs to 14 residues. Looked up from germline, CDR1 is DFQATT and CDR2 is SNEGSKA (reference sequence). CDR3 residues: CSARDALKYNEQYF. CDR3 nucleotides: TGCAGTGCTAGGGACGCACTAAAATACAATGAGCAGTACTTC.

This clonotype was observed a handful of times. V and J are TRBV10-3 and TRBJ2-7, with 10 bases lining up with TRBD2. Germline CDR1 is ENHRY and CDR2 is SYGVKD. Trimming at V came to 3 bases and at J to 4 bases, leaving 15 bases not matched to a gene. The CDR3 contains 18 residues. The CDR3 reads CAISDPSISGRFPYEQYF. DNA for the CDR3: TGTGCCATCAGTGACCCCTCCATTAGCGGGAGGTTCCCATACGAGCAGTACTTC.

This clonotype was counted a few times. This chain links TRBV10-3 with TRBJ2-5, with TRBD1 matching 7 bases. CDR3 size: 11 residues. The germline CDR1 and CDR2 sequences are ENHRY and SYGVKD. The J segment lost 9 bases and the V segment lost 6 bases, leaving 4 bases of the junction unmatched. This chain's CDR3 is CAISPGGAQYF. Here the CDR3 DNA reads TGTGCCATCAGCCCAGGGGGAGCCCAGTACTTC.